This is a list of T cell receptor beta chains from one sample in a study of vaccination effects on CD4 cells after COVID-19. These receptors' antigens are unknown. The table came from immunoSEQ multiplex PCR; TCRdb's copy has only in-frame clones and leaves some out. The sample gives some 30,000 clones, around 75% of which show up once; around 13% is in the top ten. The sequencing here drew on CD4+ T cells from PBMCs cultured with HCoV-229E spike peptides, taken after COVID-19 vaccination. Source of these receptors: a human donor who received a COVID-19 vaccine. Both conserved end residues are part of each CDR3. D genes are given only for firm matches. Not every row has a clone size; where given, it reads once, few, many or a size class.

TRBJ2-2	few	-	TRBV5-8	TGTGCCAGCAGCCCAGGACAGAACACCGGGGAGCTGTTTTTT	CASSPGQNTGELFF
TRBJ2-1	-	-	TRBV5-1	TGCGCCAGCAGCTTGCAATTACGGGAGTTGGGTGAGCAGTTCTTC	CASSLQLRELGEQFF
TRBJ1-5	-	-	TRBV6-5	TGTGCCAGCAGCCGCAACCGGGACATTGATCAGCCCCAGCATTTT	CASSRNRDIDQPQHF
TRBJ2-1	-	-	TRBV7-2	TGTGCCAGCAGCAACCAAGGAGTCAAATACAATGAGCAGTTCTTC	CASSNQGVKYNEQFF
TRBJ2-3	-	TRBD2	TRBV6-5	TGTGCCACCACGCATAGCGGGAGGGCCCGGGATACGCAGTATTTT	CATTHSGRARDTQYF
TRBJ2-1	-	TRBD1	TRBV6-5	TGTGCCAGCAGGAGGGGACAGTACAATGAGCAGTTCTTC	CASRRGQYNEQFF
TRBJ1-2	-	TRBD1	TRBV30	TGTGCCTGGAGTGTAAAGGGGGCGGGAAAGGGCACCTTC	CAWSVKGAGKGTF
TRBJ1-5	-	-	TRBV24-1	TGTGCCACCTGGGGGACTTGGGGCAATCAGCCCCAGCATTTT	CATWGTWGNQPQHF
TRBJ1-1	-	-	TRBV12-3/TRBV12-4	TGTGCCAGCAGCCGTGGGGTAGAATCTTCAGCTTTCTTT	CASSRGVESSAFF
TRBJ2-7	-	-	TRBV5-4	TGTGCCAGCAGCTTGGATGGCTACGAGCAGTACTTC	CASSLDGYEQYF
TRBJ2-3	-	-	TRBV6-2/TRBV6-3	TGTGCCAGCAGTCTCCTTTTGCGCCAGAACACAGATACGCAGTATTTT	CASSLLLRQNTDTQYF
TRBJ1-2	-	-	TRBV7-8	TGTGCCAGCAGCTTAGCCGGCAATAACTATGGCTACACCTTC	CASSLAGNNYGYTF